This is a list of T cell receptor beta chains from one sample in a study of technical replicates of blood from a handful of donors. Profiled with immunoSEQ multiplex PCR; TCRdb holds only in-frame clones, not every one. The sample holds 40,000 to 65,000 clones, about 82% seen once. The sequenced sample was PBMCs. Every receptor here comes from a human donor in good health. Some clones in this sample may be carry-over from other donors' samples. Both conserved end residues are part of each CDR3.

V	J	CDR3
TRBV11-2	TRBJ2-2	CASSPPGLAGGELFF
TRBV5-6	TRBJ1-1	CASSRLDRGHTEAFF
TRBV18	TRBJ1-1	CASSPPGVSQAFF
TRBV7-2	TRBJ2-7	CASSRLAGLRSYEQYF
TRBV4-3	TRBJ1-1	CASSQEGRARFF
TRBV6-5	TRBJ1-1	CASSWGGLNTEAFF
TRBV5-1	TRBJ2-7	CASSRETAFEQYF
TRBV7-3	TRBJ2-7	CASSPAGRGGQYEQYF
TRBV11-2	TRBJ1-4	CASSLTGVREKLFF
TRBV7-9	TRBJ2-7	CASSQSGTLYEQYF
TRBV13	TRBJ2-2	CASSSRTKTGELFF
TRBV5-4	TRBJ1-5	CASSLTTGTGNNQPQHF
TRBV25-1	TRBJ2-5	CASRGTGGRFLGTQYF
TRBV2	TRBJ2-3	CASSGELANTQYF
TRBV5-4	TRBJ2-7	CASSRMGEVLGEQYF
TRBV7-3	TRBJ2-3	CASSLTLSGAKYF
TRBV9	TRBJ2-7	CASSGSGSYEQYF
TRBV7-7	TRBJ2-5	CASSSGLAGAGTQYF
TRBV18	TRBJ1-2	CASSPYPQGSYGYTF
TRBV7-8	TRBJ2-5	CASSLVKGTSAHARGAETQYF
TRBV30	TRBJ2-1	CAWSDIAGGSYNEQFF
TRBV7-8	TRBJ2-7	CASSEAPRTSGGGEQYF
TRBV7-2	TRBJ2-3	CASSLVSTEGLDTQYF
TRBV6-6	TRBJ2-2	CASNRLAGGTGELFF
TRBV10-2	TRBJ2-1	CASSKVAGGLYNEQFF
TRBV7-6	TRBJ1-5	CASRKRGFQPQHF
TRBV14	TRBJ2-5	CASSPSAGRETQYF
TRBV6-5	TRBJ2-3	CASSSPIAGETDTQYF
TRBV9	TRBJ2-1	CASSPLGAGGLKQFF
TRBV9	TRBJ2-3	CASSVGGDTQYF
TRBV13	TRBJ2-5	CASRGQGDQETQYF
TRBV5-6	TRBJ2-1	CASSPGLAGDEQFF
TRBV30	TRBJ2-7	CAWSRDRGLGEQYF
TRBV9	TRBJ1-1	CASSETGGDTEAFF
TRBV2	TRBJ2-1	CASSVELEQFF
TRBV9	TRBJ1-6	CASSLQAELGPLHF
TRBV2	TRBJ1-3	CASQGEVGNTIYF
TRBV5-4	TRBJ2-1	CASSLAGGIGEQFF
TRBV29-1	TRBJ2-7	CSPKQGTGKILEQYF
TRBV5-4	TRBJ2-1	CASSHRDRGSYNEQFF
TRBV25-1	TRBJ1-2	CASSEPGGGNGYTF